This is a list of T cell receptor beta chains from one sample in a study of CD8+ T cells in alopecia areata. Method: immunoSEQ multiplex PCR; TCRdb's copy keeps in-frame clones and lacks some. The sample contains about 6,900 clones, nearly 70% of which appear only once. This specimen was skin, taken at week 4, from a patient treated with tofacitinib. These receptor sequences come from a human donor with alopecia areata. The CDR3 runs from the conserved cysteine through the conserved F or W. The order of the fields is V gene, D gene, J gene, clone size, CDR3 protein, CDR3 DNA. A D gene is named only where the DNA matches it firmly. Size is omitted from some rows. Given values are once, few, many or a class for expanded clones.

V: TRBV19
D: TRBD2
J: TRBJ2-7
size: few
CDR3: CASSATSGGTYEQYF
DNA: TGTGCCAGTAGTGCGACTAGCGGGGGCACCTACGAGCAGTACTTC

V: TRBV29-1
D: -
J: TRBJ1-1
size: -
CDR3: CSVEGWDTEAFF
DNA: TGCAGCGTTGAAGGATGGGACACTGAAGCTTTCTTT

V: TRBV5-1
D: -
J: TRBJ1-1
size: -
CDR3: CASRLGSGNTEAFF
DNA: TGCGCCAGCAGATTGGGGTCAGGAAACACTGAAGCTTTCTTT

V: TRBV30
D: -
J: TRBJ1-1
size: once
CDR3: CAWSVQAMNTEAFF
DNA: TGTGCCTGGAGTGTACAAGCGATGAACACTGAAGCTTTCTTT

V: TRBV7-2
D: TRBD1
J: TRBJ2-2
size: -
CDR3: CASSQDRGRGVNTGELFF
DNA: TGTGCCAGCAGCCAAGACAGGGGTAGAGGGGTGAACACCGGGGAGCTGTTTTTT

V: TRBV27
D: -
J: TRBJ2-7
size: once
CDR3: CASSWRVSYEQYF
DNA: TGTGCCAGCAGTTGGCGGGTCTCCTACGAGCAGTACTTC

V: TRBV4-3
D: -
J: TRBJ1-1
size: few
CDR3: CASSRMGGNEAFF
DNA: TGCGCCAGCAGCCGTATGGGGGGTAACGAAGCTTTCTTT

V: TRBV7-2
D: -
J: TRBJ2-1
size: few
CDR3: CASSLEGWTGHEQFF
DNA: TGTGCCAGCAGCTTAGAGGGGTGGACCGGTCATGAGCAGTTCTTC

V: TRBV6-5
D: -
J: TRBJ2-1
size: -
CDR3: CASSYYDGRNEQFF
DNA: TGTGCCAGCAGTTATTACGACGGAAGGAATGAGCAGTTCTTC

V: TRBV25-1
D: TRBD1
J: TRBJ2-5
size: -
CDR3: CASSGTGSDLQETQYF
DNA: TGTGCCAGCAGTGGGACAGGGTCGGACCTCCAAGAGACCCAGTACTTC

V: TRBV28
D: -
J: TRBJ1-2
size: -
CDR3: CASSLDPGGRVGGYTF
DNA: TGTGCCAGCAGTTTAGACCCTGGGGGGAGAGTTGGTGGCTACACCTTC

V: TRBV7-9
D: -
J: TRBJ1-1
size: few
CDR3: CASRPSGAETEAFF
DNA: TGTGCCAGCAGACCCTCGGGGGCAGAGACTGAAGCTTTCTTT

V: TRBV7-9
D: TRBD1
J: TRBJ2-7
size: -
CDR3: CASTPMGQEPLSYEQYF
DNA: TGTGCCAGCACCCCAATGGGACAGGAGCCCCTCAGCTACGAGCAGTACTTC

V: TRBV13
D: -
J: TRBJ1-1
size: -
CDR3: CASSQSSGTMNTEAFF
DNA: TGTGCCAGCAGCCAAAGCTCGGGCACTATGAACACTGAAGCTTTCTTT

V: TRBV7-9
D: -
J: TRBJ1-3
size: -
CDR3: CASSLGQAGARNTIYF
DNA: TGTGCCAGCAGCTTAGGGCAGGCTGGCGCACGAAACACCATATATTTT

V: TRBV9
D: -
J: TRBJ1-1
size: -
CDR3: CASSVGTGNTEAFF
DNA: TGTGCCAGCAGCGTAGGTACAGGGAACACTGAAGCTTTCTTT

V: TRBV11-2
D: TRBD2
J: TRBJ2-1
size: -
CDR3: CASSLDPLAALYNEQFF
DNA: TGTGCCAGCAGCTTAGATCCACTAGCGGCCTTGTACAATGAGCAGTTCTTC

V: TRBV9
D: -
J: TRBJ1-4
size: -
CDR3: CASSVEGNFNEKLFF
DNA: TGTGCCAGCAGCGTAGAGGGGAACTTTAATGAAAAACTGTTTTTT